The rows below give T cell receptor beta chains drawn from one sample of a study of T cells in tumors after PD-1 blockade. Generated by immunoSEQ multiplex PCR, the TCRdb table keeps only in-frame clones and is missing some. The sample includes some 43,000 clones, approximately 81% of them seen just once. Here the sequenced sample was PBMCs, taken before anti-PD-1 treatment. The source is a human donor with basal cell carcinoma. The CDR3 runs from the conserved cysteine through the conserved F or W. The D gene is left open where the match is weak. Rows give clone size only sometimes, using once, few, many, or a class for an expanded clone.

length	V	size	J	D	DNA	CDR3
15	TRBV5-6	.	TRBJ2-7	TRBD1	TGTGCCAGCAGCTCCCGGGACAGGGGACCCTACGAGCAGTACTTC	CASSSRDRGPYEQYF
14	TRBV18	.	TRBJ1-2	.	TGTGCCAGCTCACTCCCGGGACTGCACTATGGCTACACCTTC	CASSLPGLHYGYTF
11	TRBV18	.	TRBJ2-5	.	TGTGCCAGCTCACCCCAAGAGACCCAGTACTTC	CASSPQETQYF
12	TRBV21-1	.	TRBJ1-1	.	TGTGCCAGCAGCACCGACACCGTGGTTGCTTTCTTT	CASSTDTVVAFF
13	TRBV19	few	TRBJ2-7	.	TGTGCCAGTAGTCTCGCCCTACGCTACGAGCAGTACTTC	CASSLALRYEQYF
12	TRBV9	.	TRBJ1-2	TRBD1	TGTGCCAGCAGCTCAGGGGGCTCTGGCTACACCTTC	CASSSGGSGYTF
15	TRBV3-1/TRBV3-2	once	TRBJ2-1	TRBD2	TGTGCCAGCAGCCTTCTAGCGGGGGGCTACAATGAGCAGTTCTTC	CASSLLAGGYNEQFF
15	TRBV7-8	.	TRBJ2-1	.	TGTGCCAGCACCCGAGGGGCAGATTGGTACAATGAGCAGTTCTTC	CASTRGADWYNEQFF
13	TRBV12-3/TRBV12-4	.	TRBJ1-1	.	TGTGCCAGCAGCCTTCTGGGGGTCACTGAAGCTTTCTTT	CASSLLGVTEAFF
11	TRBV21-1	few	TRBJ1-1	.	TGTGCCAGCATCCTACCCGGCCGGGCTTTCTTT	CASILPGRAFF
15	TRBV6-1	.	TRBJ2-7	TRBD2	TGTGCCAGCAGTGAAGGCCTAGCGGGGACCTACGAGCAGTACTTC	CASSEGLAGTYEQYF
14	TRBV19	.	TRBJ1-2	.	TGTGCCAGTAGTATAGTAAACTGGAACTATGGCTACACCTTC	CASSIVNWNYGYTF
12	TRBV2	.	TRBJ2-7	TRBD1	TGTGCCAGCAGTGGAGGGGGCCTCGAGCAGTACTTC	CASSGGGLEQYF
16	TRBV2	.	TRBJ1-5	.	TGTGCCAGCAGGGACCTTCGGCAGGGACAACATCAGCCCCAGCATTTT	CASRDLRQGQHQPQHF
15	TRBV19	.	TRBJ2-5	.	TGTGCCAGTAGTTTAGTGCTGGGGCCGCAAGAGACCCAGTACTTC	CASSLVLGPQETQYF
17	TRBV28	.	TRBJ1-1	TRBD1	TGTGCCACTGAGACCGGGACAGGGGGTGGCAAGGACACTGAAGCTTTCTTT	CATETGTGGGKDTEAFF
15	TRBV28	.	TRBJ1-6	TRBD1	TGTGCCAGCAGACCCCGGGACAGGGCTAATTCACCCCTCCACTTT	CASRPRDRANSPLHF
17	TRBV7-2	.	TRBJ2-1	TRBD2	TGTGCCAGCAGCTTTCTGACTAGCGGGGGGCGGGCTAATGAGCAGTTCTTC	CASSFLTSGGRANEQFF
13	TRBV6-5	few	TRBJ2-5	TRBD1	TGTGCCAGCAGTACAGGGGAAGAAGAGACCCAGTACTTC	CASSTGEEETQYF
14	TRBV6-5	.	TRBJ1-4	.	TGTGCCAGCAGTTACTTGGCAACTAATGAAAAACTGTTTTTT	CASSYLATNEKLFF
15	TRBV18	.	TRBJ2-3	.	TGTGCCAGCTCACCAGGGGATGGAAGCACAGATACGCAGTATTTT	CASSPGDGSTDTQYF
14	TRBV5-6	.	TRBJ2-5	.	TGTGCCAGCAGCTTGCTGCCAGGGGGGGAGACCCAGTACTTC	CASSLLPGGETQYF
16	TRBV4-2	.	TRBJ1-5	TRBD1	TGTGCCAGCAGCCAAACCAGGGGGCGCGGCGATCAGCCCCAGCATTTT	CASSQTRGRGDQPQHF
13	TRBV30	.	TRBJ2-3	.	TGTGCCTGGTCCCCGACCGGCCCGGATACGCAGTATTTT	CAWSPTGPDTQYF